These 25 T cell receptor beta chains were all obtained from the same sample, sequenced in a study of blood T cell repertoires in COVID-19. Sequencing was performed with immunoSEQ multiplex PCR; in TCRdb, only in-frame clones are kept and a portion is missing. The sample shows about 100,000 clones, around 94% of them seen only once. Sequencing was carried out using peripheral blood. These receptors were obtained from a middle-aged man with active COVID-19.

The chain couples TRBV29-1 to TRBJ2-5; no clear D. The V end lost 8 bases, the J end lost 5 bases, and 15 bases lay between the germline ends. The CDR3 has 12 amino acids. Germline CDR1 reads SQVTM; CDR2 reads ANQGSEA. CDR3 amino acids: CSLHPGGETQYF. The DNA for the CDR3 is TGCAGCCTCCATCCGGGTGGTGAGACCCAGTACTTC. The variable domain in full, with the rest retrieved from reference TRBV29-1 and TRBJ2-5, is SAVISQKPSRDICQRGTSLTIQCQVDSQVTMMFWYRQQPGQSLTLIATANQGSEATYESGFVIDKFPISRPNLTFSTLTVSNMSPEDSSIYLCSLHPGGETQYFGPGTRLLVL.

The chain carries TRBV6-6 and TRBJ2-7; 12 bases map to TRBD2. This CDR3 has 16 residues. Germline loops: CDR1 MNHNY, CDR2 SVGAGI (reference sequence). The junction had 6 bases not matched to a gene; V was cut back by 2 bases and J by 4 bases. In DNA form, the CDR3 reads TGTGCCAGCAGTTACCTCACCGGGACTAGCGGGTACGAGCAGTACTTC. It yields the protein CASSYLTGTSGYEQYF.

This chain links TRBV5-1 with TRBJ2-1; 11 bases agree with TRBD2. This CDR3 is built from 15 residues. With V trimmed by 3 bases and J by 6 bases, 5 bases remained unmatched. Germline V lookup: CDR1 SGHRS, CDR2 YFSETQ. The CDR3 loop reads CASSYLAGGGNEQFF. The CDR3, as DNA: TGCGCCAGCAGCTACCTAGCGGGGGGAGGCAATGAGCAGTTCTTC.

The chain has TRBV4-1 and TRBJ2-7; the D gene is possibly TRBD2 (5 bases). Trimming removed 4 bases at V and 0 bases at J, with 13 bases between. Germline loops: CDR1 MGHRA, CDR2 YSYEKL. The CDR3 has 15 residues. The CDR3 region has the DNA TGCGCCAGCAGCCGTGGTGAGGGAAGCTCCTACGAGCAGTACTTC. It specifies CASSRGEGSSYEQYF.

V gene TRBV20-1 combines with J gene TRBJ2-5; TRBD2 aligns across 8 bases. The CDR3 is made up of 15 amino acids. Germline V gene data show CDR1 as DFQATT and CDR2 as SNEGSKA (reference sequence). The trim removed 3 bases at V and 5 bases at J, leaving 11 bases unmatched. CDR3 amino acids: CSASMVGRAGETQYF. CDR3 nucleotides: TGCAGTGCTAGTATGGTCGGGAGGGCAGGGGAGACCCAGTACTTC.

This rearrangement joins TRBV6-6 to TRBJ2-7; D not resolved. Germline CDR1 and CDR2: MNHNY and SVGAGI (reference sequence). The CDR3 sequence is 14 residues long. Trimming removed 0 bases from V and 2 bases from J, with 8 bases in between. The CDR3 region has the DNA TGTGCCAGCAGTTACTCGAAAGCTCCCTACGAGCAGTACTTC. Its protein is CASSYSKAPYEQYF.

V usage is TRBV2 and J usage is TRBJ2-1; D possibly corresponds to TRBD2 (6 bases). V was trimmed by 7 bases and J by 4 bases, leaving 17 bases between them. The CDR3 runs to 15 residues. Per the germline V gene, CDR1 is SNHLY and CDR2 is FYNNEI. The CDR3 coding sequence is TGTGCCAGCACAAAGACCGGGGGTCTTTACAATGAGCAGTTCTTC. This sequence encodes CASTKTGGLYNEQFF.

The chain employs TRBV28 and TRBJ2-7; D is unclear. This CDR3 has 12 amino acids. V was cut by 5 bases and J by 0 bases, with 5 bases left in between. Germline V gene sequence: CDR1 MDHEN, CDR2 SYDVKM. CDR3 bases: TGTGCCAGCAGTGCCAGCTCCTACGAGCAGTACTTC. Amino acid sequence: CASSASSYEQYF.

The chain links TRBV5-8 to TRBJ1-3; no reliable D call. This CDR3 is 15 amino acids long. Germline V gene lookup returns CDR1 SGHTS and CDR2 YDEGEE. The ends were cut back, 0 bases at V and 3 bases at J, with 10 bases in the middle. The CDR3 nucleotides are TGTGCCAGCAGCTTGGCTGGCAGTTTTGGAAACACCATATATTTT. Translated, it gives CASSLAGSFGNTIYF. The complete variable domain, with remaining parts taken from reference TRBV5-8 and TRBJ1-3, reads EAGVTQSPTHLIKTRGQQATLRCSPISGHTSVYWYQQALGLGLQFLLWYDEGEERNRGNFPPRFSGRQFPNYSSELNVNALELEDSALYLCASSLAGSFGNTIYFGEGSWLTVV.

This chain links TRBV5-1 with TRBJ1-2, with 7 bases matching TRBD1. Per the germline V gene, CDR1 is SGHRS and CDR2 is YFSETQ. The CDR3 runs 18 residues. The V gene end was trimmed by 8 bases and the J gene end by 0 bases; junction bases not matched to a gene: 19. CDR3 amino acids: CASRGQESTRIANYGYTF. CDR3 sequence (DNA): TGCGCCAGTCGCGGACAGGAATCGACGAGGATAGCTAACTATGGCTACACCTTC.

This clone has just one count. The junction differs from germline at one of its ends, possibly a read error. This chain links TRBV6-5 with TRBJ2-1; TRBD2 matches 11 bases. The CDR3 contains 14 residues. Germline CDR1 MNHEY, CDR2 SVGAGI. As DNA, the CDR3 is TGTGCCAGCAGTACTAGCGGGAGCTACGATGAGCAGTTCTTC. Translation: CASSTSGSYDEQFF.

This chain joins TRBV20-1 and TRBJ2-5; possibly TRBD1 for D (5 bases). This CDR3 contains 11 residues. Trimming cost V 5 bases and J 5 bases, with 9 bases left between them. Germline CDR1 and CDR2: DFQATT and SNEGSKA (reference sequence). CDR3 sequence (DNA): TGCAGTGCTCACAGGTCTGAGACCCAGTACTTC. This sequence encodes CSAHRSETQYF.

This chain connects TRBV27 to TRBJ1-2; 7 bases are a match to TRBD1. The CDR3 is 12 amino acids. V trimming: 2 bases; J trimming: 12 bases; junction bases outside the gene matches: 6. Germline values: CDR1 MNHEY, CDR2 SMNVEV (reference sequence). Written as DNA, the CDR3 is TGTGCCAGCAGTTTAGACAGGGTAATACACACCTTC. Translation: CASSLDRVIHTF.

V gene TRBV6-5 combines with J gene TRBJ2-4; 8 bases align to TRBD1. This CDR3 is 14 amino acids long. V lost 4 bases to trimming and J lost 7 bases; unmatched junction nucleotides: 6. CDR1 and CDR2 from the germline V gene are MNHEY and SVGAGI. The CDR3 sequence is CASSFGQGENIQYF. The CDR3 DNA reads TGTGCCAGCAGTTTCGGACAGGGAGAGAACATTCAGTACTTC.

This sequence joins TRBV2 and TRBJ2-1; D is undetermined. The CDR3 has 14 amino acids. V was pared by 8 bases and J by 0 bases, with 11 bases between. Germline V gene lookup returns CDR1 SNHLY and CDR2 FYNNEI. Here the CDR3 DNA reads TGTGCCAGCGGTACGTTTAGCTCCTACAATGAGCAGTTCTTC. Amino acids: CASGTFSSYNEQFF.

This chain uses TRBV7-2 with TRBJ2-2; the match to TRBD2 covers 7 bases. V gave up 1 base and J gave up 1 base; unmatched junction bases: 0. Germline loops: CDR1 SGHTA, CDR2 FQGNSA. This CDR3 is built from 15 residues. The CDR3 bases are TGTGCCAGCAGCTTAGGCGGGGGGAACACCGGGGAGCTGTTTTTT. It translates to CASSLGGGNTGELFF.

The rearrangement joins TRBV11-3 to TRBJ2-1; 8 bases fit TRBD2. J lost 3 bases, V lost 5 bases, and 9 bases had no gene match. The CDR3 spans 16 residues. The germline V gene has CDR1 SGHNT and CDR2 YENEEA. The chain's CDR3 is CASSTRGTSGYNEQFF. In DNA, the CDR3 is TGTGCCAGCAGCACAAGAGGAACTAGCGGCTACAATGAGCAGTTCTTC. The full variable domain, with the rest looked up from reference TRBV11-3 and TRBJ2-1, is EAGVVQSPRYKIIEKKQPVAFWCNPISGHNTLYWYLQNLGQGPELLIRYENEEAVDDSQLPKDRFSAERLKGVDSTLKIQPAELGDSAVYLCASSTRGTSGYNEQFFGPGTRLTVL.

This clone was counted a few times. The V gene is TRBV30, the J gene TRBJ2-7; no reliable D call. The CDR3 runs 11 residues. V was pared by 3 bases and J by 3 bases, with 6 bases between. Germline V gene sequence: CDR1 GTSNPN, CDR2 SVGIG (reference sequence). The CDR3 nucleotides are TGTGCCTGGAGGGTTAGCTACGAGCAGTACTTC. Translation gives CAWRVSYEQYF.

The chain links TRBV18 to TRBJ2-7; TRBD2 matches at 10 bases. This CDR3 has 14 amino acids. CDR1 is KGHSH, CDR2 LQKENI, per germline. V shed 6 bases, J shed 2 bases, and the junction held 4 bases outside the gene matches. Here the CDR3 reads CASSETSGAYEQYF. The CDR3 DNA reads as TGTGCCAGCTCGGAAACTAGCGGGGCCTACGAGCAGTACTTC.

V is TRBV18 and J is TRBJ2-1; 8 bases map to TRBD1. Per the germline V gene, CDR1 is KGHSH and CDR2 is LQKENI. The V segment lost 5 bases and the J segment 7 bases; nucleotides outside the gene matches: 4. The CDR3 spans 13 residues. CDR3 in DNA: TGTGCCAGCTCAACAACAGGGGGGAATGAGCAGTTCTTC. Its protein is CASSTTGGNEQFF.

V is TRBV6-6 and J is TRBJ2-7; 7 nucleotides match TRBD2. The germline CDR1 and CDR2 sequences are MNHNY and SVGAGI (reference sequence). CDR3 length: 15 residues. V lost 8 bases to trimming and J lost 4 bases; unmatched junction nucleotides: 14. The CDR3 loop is CASGGGSVREYEQYF. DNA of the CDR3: TGTGCCAGCGGGGGGGGATCGGTGCGGGAGTACGAGCAGTACTTC.

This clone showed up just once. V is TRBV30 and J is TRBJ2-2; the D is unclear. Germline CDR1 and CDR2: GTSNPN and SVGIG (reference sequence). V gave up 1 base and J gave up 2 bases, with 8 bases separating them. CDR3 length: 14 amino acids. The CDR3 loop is CAWSERHNTGELFF. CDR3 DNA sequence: TGTGCCTGGAGTGAGCGCCACAACACCGGGGAGCTGTTTTTT.

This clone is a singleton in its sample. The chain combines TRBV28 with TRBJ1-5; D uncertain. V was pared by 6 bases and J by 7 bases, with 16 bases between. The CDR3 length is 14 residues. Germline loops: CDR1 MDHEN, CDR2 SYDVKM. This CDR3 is CASRSAGSPQPQHF. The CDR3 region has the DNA TGTGCCAGCAGGTCCGCCGGGTCCCCCCAGCCCCAGCATTTT.

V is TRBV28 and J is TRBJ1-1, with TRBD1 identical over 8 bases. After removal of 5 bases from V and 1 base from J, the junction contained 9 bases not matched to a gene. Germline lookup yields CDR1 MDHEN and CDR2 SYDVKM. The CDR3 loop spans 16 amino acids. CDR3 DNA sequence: TGTGCCAGCAGTACACCCCAGGGGGCGCGGAACACTGAAGCTTTCTTT. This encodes CASSTPQGARNTEAFF.

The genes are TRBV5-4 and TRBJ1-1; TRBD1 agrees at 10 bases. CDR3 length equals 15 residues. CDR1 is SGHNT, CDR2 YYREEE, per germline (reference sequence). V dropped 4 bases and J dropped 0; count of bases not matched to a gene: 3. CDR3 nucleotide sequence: TGTGCCAGCAGCCAGGGACAGGGGTTGAACACTGAAGCTTTCTTT. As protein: CASSQGQGLNTEAFF.